This T cell receptor (beta chain) was sequenced in a study of blood T cell repertoires in COVID-19. V lost 0 bases and J 2 bases, leaving 9 bases between the germline ends. CDR1 and CDR2 from the germline V gene are SGHTA and FQGNSA. The CDR3 spans 15 residues. Method: immunoSEQ multiplex PCR; TCRdb's copy keeps in-frame clones and lacks some. The repertoire holds about 66,000 clones, with 80% as singletons. This TCR derives from a human donor in a cohort sampled during active COVID-19. This chain links TRBV7-2 with TRBJ2-3; D call uncertain. Sequencing was performed on peripheral blood. The CDR3 loop is CASSLAAAATDTQYF. The DNA for the CDR3 is TGTGCCAGCAGCTTAGCTGCGGCAGCCACAGATACGCAGTATTTT.